The source of this T cell receptor (beta chain) is a study of T cell changes during pregnancy in multiple sclerosis (dated by TCRdb to about 2019). Regarding the study in general: Changes in the T cell repertoire over the course of pregnancy were examined in this study in women with multiple sclerosis.

V was cut back by 2 bases and J by 9 bases, leaving a gap of 17 bases between them. The germline V gene gives CDR1 as MNHNS and CDR2 as SASEGT. The CDR3 numbers 15 residues from cysteine through phenylalanine. Just CDR3 DNA is preserved here, 45 bases in frame from base 1. Libraries were made using the immunoSEQ multiplex PCR assay. Entries here come from immuneACCESS through TCRdb and include only in-frame sequences with V and J called. Some clones fail to appear in such tables; in the studies checked, an unresolved V gene covers under half of the shortfall, and the cause of the remainder is unknown. In all, the sample holds tens of thousands of clones, and almost 90% of those were seen once. The ten largest clones capture less than 6.5% of the sample. Only a few counts were recorded for this clone. Its antigen is currently not known. The input lacks base qualities; no much larger clone sits a single base away.

The chain was built from TRBV6-1 and TRBJ2-1; the D region possibly corresponds to TRBD2 (6 bases align). The material was peripheral blood, obtained after pregnancy. The receptor comes from a female donor in good health, enrolled as a control in a pregnancy study. The CDR3 here reads CASSESYGGAGEQFF. The sequenced DNA: TGTGCCAGCAGTGAAAGTTACGGGGGAGCGGGTGAGCAGTTCTTC.